These 2 T cell receptor beta chains were sequenced from one sample in a study of T-cell reconstitution after alpha-beta-depleted transplantation in children. Unique molecular identifiers were built into the TCRbeta library. TCRdb analysed the PCR reads with MiXCR anew, one entry per CDR3 protein. The table has 500,000 or so distinct CDR3 sequences, 30% to 35% seen once. This specimen consisted of PBMCs from the stem cell graft donor, obtained from the stem cell graft. The receptors shown here come from a human donor who donated a stem cell graft to a child with aplastic anemia.

The chain links TRBV4-2 to TRBJ2-7; D is undetermined. Germline V CDR1 and CDR2: LGHNA, YNFKEQ. Trimming cost V 4 bases and J 1 base, with 11 bases left between them. The CDR3 runs 14 residues. The CDR3 DNA sequence: TGTGCCAGCAGCCTTTCCGGGCCTTCCTACGAGCAGTACGTC. This gives the protein CASSLSGPSYEQYV.

J is TRBJ2-1 and V is TRBV20-1; TRBD2 might be the D (6 bases). Germline CDR1 reads DFQATT; CDR2 reads SNEGSKA (reference sequence). The V and J ends lost 4 bases and 10 bases respectively, with 11 bases between them. The CDR3 extends over 11 amino acids. The CDR3 sequence is CSAKTGGEQFF. CDR3 nucleotides: TGCAGTGCTAAGACCGGAGGGGAGCAGTTCTTC.